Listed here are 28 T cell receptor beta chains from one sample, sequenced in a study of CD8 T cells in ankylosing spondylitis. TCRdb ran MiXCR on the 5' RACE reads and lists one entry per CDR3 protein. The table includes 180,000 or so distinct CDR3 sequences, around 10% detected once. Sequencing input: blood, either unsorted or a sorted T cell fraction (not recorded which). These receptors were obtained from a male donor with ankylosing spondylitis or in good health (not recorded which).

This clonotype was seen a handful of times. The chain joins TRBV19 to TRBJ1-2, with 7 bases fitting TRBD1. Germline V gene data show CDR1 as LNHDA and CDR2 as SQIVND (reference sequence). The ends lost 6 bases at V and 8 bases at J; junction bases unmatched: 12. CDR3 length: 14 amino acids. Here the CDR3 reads CASSGGQSYGGYTF. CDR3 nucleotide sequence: TGTGCCAGTAGCGGGGGACAGTCTTATGGGGGCTACACCTTC.

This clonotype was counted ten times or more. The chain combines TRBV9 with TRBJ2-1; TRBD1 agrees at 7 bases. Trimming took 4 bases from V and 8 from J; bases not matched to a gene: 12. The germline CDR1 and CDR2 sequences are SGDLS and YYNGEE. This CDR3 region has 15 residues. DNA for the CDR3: TGTGCCAGCAGCTCGGCGACAGGGTTGAGCCATGAGCAGTTCTTC. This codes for CASSSATGLSHEQFF.

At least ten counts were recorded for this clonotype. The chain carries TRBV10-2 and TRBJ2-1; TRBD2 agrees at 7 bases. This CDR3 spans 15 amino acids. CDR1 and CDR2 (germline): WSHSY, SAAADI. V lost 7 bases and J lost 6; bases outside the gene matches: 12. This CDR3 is CASTPGLGGANEQFF. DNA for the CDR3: TGCGCCAGCACCCCTGGACTAGGAGGCGCCAATGAGCAGTTCTTC.

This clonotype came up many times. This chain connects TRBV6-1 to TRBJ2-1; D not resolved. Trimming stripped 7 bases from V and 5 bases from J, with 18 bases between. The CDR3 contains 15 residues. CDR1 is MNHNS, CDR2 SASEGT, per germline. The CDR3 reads CASTPMGQINNEQFF. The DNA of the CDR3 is TGTGCCAGCACTCCAATGGGCCAAATCAACAATGAGCAGTTCTTC.

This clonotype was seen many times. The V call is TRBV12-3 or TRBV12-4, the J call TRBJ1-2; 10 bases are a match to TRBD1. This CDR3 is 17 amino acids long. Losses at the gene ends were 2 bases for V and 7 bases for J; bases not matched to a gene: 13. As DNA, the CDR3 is TGTGCCAGCAGTTTACCCGAGACAGGGGGCAGGGGTGCTGGCTACACCTTC. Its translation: CASSLPETGGRGAGYTF.

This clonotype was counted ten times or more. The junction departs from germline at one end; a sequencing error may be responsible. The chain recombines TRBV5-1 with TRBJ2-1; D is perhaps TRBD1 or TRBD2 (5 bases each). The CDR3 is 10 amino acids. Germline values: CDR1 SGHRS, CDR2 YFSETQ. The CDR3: CASSLVGAGF. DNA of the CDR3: TGCGCCAGCAGCTTGGTCGGGGCCGGCTTC. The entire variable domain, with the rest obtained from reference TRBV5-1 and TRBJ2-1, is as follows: KAGVTQTPRYLIKTRGQQVTLSCSPISGHRSVSWYQQTPGQGLQFLFEYFSETQRNKGNFPGRFSGRQFSNSRSEMNVSTLELGDSALYLCASSLVGAGFGPGTRLTVL.

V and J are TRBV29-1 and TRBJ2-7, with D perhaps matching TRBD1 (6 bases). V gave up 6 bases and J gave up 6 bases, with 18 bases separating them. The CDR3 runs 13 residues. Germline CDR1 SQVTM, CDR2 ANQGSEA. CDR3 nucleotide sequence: TGCAGCGTCAGGGGAGCCCCAGCTGCCGAGCAGTACTTC. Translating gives CSVRGAPAAEQYF.

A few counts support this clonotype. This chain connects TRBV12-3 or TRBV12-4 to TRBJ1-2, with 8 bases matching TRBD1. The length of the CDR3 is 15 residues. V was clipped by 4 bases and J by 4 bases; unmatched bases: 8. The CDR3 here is CASSWGDRPSYGYTF. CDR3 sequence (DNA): TGTGCCAGCAGTTGGGGGGACAGGCCCAGCTATGGCTACACCTTC.

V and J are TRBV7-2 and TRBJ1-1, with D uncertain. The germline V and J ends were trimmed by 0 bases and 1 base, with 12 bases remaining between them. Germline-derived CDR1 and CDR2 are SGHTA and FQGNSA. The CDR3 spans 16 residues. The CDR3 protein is CASSLAPGFRNTEAFF. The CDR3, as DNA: TGTGCCAGCAGCTTAGCTCCGGGCTTCAGGAACACTGAAGCTTTCTTT. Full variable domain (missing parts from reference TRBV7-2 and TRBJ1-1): GAGVSQSPSNKVTEKGKDVELRCDPISGHTALYWYRQSLGQGLEFLIYFQGNSAPDKSGLPSDRFSAERTGGSVSTLTIQRTQQEDSAVYLCASSLAPGFRNTEAFFGQGTRLTVV.

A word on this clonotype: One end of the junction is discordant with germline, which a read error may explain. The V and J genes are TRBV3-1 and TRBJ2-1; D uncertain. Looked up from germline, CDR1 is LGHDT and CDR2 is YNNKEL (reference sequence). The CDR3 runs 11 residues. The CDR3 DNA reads TGTGCCTGCAGCCAAGAGAATGAGCAGTTCTTC. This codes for CACSQENEQFF.

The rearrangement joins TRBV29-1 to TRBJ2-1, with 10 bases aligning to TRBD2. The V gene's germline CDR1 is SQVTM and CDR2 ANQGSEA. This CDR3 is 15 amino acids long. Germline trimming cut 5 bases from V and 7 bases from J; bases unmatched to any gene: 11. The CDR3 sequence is CSVSGRERGYNEQFF. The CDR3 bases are TGCAGCGTTAGCGGGAGGGAAAGGGGATATAATGAGCAGTTCTTC.

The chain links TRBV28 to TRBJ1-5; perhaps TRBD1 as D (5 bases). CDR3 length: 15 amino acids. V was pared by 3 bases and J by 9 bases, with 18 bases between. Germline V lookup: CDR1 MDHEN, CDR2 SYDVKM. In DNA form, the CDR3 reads TGTGCCAGCAGTTTTGGGGGTACGGGTGGTCGGCCCCAGCATTTT. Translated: CASSFGGTGGRPQHF.

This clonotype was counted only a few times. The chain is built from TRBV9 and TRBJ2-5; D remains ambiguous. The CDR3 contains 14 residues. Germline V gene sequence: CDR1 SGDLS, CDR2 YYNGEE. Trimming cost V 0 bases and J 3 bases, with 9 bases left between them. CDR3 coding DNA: TGTGCCAGCAGCGTAGAGGGCAGTGAAGAGACCCAGTACTTC. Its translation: CASSVEGSEETQYF.

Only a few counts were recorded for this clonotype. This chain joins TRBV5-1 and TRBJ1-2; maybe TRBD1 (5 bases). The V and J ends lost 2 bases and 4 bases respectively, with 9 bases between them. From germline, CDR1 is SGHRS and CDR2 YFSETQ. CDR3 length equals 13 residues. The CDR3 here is CASSFEQAYGYTF. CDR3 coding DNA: TGCGCCAGCAGCTTCGAACAGGCCTATGGCTACACCTTC.

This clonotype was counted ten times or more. The CDR3 sequence: CASNLRQGDTGELFF. The CDR3 DNA reads TGTGCCAGCAACCTCCGACAGGGAGACACCGGGGAGCTGTTTTTT. The V and J genes are TRBV12-3 or TRBV12-4 and TRBJ2-2, with 7 positions matching TRBD1. This CDR3 region has 15 residues. The V segment lost 7 bases and the J segment 3 bases; nucleotides outside the gene matches: 8.

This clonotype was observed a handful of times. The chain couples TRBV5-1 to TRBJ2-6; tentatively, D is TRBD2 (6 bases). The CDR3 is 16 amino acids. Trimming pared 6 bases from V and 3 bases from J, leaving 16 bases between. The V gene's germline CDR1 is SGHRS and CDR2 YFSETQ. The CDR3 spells CASTRDLAYGANVLTF. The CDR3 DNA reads TGCGCCAGCACCCGGGACTTAGCTTATGGGGCCAACGTCCTGACTTTC.

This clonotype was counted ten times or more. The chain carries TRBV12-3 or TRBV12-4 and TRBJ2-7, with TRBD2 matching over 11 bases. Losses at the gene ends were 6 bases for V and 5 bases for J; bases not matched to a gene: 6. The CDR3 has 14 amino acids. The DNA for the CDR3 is TGTGCCAGCAGCCAGACTAGCGGGACCAACGAGCAGTACTTC. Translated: CASSQTSGTNEQYF.

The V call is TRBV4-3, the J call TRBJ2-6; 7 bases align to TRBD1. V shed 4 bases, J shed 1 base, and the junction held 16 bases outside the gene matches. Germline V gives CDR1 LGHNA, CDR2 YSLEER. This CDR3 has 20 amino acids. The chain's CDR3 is CASSPKGAQGLTSGANVLTF. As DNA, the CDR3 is TGCGCCAGCAGCCCCAAGGGGGCGCAGGGTCTAACTTCTGGGGCCAACGTCCTGACTTTC.

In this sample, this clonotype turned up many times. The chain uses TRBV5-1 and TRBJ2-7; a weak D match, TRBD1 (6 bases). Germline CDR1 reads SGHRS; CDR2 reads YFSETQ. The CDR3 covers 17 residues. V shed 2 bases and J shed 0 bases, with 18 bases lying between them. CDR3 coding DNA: TGCGCCAGCAGCTTTACTTCCGGACAGTTCTACTCCTACGAGCAGTACTTC. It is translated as CASSFTSGQFYSYEQYF.

The CDR3 loop is CASSPESRFEQYF. For the CDR3, the DNA is TGTGCCAGCTCACCGGAGTCCAGGTTCGAGCAGTACTTC. This chain uses TRBV18 with TRBJ2-7; no clear D gene. From germline, CDR1 is KGHSH and CDR2 LQKENI. CDR3 length equals 13 residues. Trimming removed 3 bases from V and 6 bases from J, with 12 bases in between.

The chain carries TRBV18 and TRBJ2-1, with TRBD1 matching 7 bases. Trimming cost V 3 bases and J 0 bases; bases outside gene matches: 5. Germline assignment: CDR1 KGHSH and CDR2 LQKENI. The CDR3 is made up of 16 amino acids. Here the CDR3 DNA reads TGTGCCAGCTCACCCTTGACAGGGAGCTCCTACAATGAGCAGTTCTTC. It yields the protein CASSPLTGSSYNEQFF. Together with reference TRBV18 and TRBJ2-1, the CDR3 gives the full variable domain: NAGVMQNPRHLVRRRGQEARLRCSPMKGHSHVYWYRQLPEEGLKFMVYLQKENIIDESGMPKERFSAEFPKEGPSILRIQQVVRGDSAAYFCASSPLTGSSYNEQFFGPGTRLTVL.

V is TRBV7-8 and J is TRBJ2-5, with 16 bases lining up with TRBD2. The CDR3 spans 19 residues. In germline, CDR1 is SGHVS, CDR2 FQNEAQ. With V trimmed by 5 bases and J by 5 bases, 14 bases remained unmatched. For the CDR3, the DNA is TGTGCCAGCAGCCTCTACCAGGGACTAGCGGGGGGGCCGGGTGAGACCCAGTACTTC. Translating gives CASSLYQGLAGGPGETQYF.

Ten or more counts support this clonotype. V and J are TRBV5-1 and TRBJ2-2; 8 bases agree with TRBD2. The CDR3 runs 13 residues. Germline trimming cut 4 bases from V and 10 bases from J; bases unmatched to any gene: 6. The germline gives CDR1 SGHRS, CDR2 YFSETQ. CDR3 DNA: TGCGCCAGCAGCACCGGACTAGCATTGGAGCTGTTTTTT. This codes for CASSTGLALELFF.

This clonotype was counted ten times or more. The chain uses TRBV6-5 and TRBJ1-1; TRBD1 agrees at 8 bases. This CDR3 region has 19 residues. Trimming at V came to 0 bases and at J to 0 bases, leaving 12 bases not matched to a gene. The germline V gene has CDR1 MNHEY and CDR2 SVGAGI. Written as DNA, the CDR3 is TGTGCCAGCAGTTACTCGATTTCAGGGGGCGCGGCTATGAACACTGAAGCTTTCTTT. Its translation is CASSYSISGGAAMNTEAFF.

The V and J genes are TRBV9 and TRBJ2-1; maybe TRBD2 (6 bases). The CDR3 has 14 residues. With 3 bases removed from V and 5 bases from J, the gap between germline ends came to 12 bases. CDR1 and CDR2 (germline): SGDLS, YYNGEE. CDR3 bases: TGTGCCAGCAGCGGGGGGGTTTGGAACAATGAGCAGTTCTTC. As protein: CASSGGVWNNEQFF.

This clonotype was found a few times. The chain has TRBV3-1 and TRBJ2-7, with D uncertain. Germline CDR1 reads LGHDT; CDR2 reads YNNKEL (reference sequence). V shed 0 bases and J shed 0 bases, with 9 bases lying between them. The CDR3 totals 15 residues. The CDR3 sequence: CASSQESFSSYEQYF. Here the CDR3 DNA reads TGTGCCAGCAGCCAAGAGTCTTTTAGCTCCTACGAGCAGTACTTC.

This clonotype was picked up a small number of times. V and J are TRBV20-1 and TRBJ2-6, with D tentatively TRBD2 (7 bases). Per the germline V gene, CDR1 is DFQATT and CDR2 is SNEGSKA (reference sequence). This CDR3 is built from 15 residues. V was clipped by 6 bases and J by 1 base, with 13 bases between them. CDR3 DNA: TGCAGTGCCCTTAAGGGGGGGTCTGGGGCCAACGTCCTGACTTTC. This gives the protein CSALKGGSGANVLTF.

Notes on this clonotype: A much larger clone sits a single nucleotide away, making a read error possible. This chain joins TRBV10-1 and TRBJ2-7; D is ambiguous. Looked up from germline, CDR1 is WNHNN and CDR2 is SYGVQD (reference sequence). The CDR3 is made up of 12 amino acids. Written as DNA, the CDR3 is TGCGCCAGCAGTGATTCTCATTACGCGCAGTACTTC. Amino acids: CASSDSHYAQYF.